The next 25 T cell receptor beta chains were all read from a single sample in a study of cytomegalovirus exposure and HLA in healthy donors. The PCR was carried out with 60 Vbeta primers and 13 Jbeta primers. Measured with immunoSEQ multiplex PCR; TCRdb has only the in-frame clones, and not every one. The repertoire holds over 150,000 clones, with approximately 78% as singletons. Sequencing used PBMCs. The receptors stem from a woman aged 50 to 65 in good health and CMV-seropositive.

The chain recombines TRBV5-6 with TRBJ2-5, with D maybe TRBD2 (5 bases). The CDR3 totals 13 residues. The germline gives CDR1 SGHDT, CDR2 YYEEEE. Trimming pared 4 bases from V and 5 bases from J, leaving 12 bases between. The CDR3 nucleotides read TGTGCCAGCAGCGGACTTATTGGTGAGACCCAGTACTTC. This encodes CASSGLIGETQYF.

The rearrangement uses TRBV2 and TRBJ1-5; D remains ambiguous. Trimming took 0 bases from V and 6 from J, leaving 9 bases between them. The CDR3 consists of 14 residues. The germline V gene encodes CDR1 SNHLY and CDR2 FYNNEI. The CDR3 is CASSEAHTVQPQHF. CDR3 in DNA: TGTGCCAGCAGTGAAGCGCACACAGTTCAGCCCCAGCATTTT.

The chain carries TRBV5-1 and TRBJ2-7, with TRBD1 identical over 8 bases. Trimming took 2 bases from V and 0 from J; bases not matched to a gene: 4. There are 15 residues in the CDR3. CDR1 and CDR2 from the germline V gene are SGHRS and YFSETQ. The CDR3 here is CASSLGTGFSYEQYF. The CDR3 DNA reads as TGCGCCAGCAGCTTAGGGACAGGCTTCTCCTACGAGCAGTACTTC. Together with reference TRBV5-1 and TRBJ2-7, the CDR3 gives the full variable domain: KAGVTQTPRYLIKTRGQQVTLSCSPISGHRSVSWYQQTPGQGLQFLFEYFSETQRNKGNFPGRFSGRQFSNSRSEMNVSTLELGDSALYLCASSLGTGFSYEQYFGPGTRLTVT.

J is TRBJ2-5 and V is TRBV6-5, with a tentative D call TRBD2 (5 bases). The DNA end is more similar to TRBJ2-7, so the J call may be wrong. The CDR3 sequence is 12 residues long. Germline V lookup: CDR1 MNHEY, CDR2 SVGAGI. The CDR3 nucleotides are TGTGCCAGCAGTTCAGCAGGAGGCGAGCAGTACTTC. It is translated as CASSSAGGEQYF.

This clone has more than one count but fewer than ten. CDR3 amino acids: CASSLAGPGGLDTQYF. The CDR3 bases are TGCGCCAGCAGCTTGGCCGGGCCGGGAGGGTTGGATACGCAGTATTTT. V and J are TRBV5-1 and TRBJ2-3; 8 nucleotides agree with TRBD2. Germline CDR1 is SGHRS and CDR2 is YFSETQ. V lost 0 bases and J lost 6; bases outside the gene matches: 9. This CDR3 has 16 amino acids.

This rearrangement joins TRBV30 to TRBJ1-1; TRBD1 might be the D (5 bases). Germline V gene data show CDR1 as GTSNPN and CDR2 as SVGIG (reference sequence). The CDR3 runs to 12 residues. V was pared by 2 bases and J by 5 bases, with 9 bases between. The CDR3 here is CAWSSGKTEAFF. CDR3 in DNA: TGTGCCTGGAGTTCAGGGAAAACTGAAGCTTTCTTT. Based on the CDR3 plus reference TRBV30 and TRBJ1-1, the full variable domain is SQTIHQWPATLVQPVGSPLSLECTVEGTSNPNLYWYRQAAGRGLQLLFYSVGIGQISSEVPQNLSASRPQDRQFILSSKKLLLSDSGFYLCAWSSGKTEAFFGQGTRLTVV.

The chain carries TRBV4-3 and TRBJ2-7; a weak D match, TRBD2 (6 bases). V lost 2 bases and J 2 bases, leaving 16 bases between the germline ends. CDR3 size: 16 residues. Germline V CDR1 and CDR2: LGHNA, YSLEER. CDR3 sequence: CASSQQAAGAPYEQYF. In nucleotides, the CDR3 is TGCGCCAGCAGCCAACAGGCAGCGGGTGCCCCCTACGAGCAGTACTTC.

The chain combines TRBV18 with TRBJ1-3; D gene uncertain. Trimming left V 0 bases short and J 2 bases short, with 11 bases between. CDR1 is KGHSH, CDR2 LQKENI, per germline. The CDR3 sequence is 16 residues long. This CDR3 reads CASSPPAGGPGNTIYF. The CDR3 DNA reads TGTGCCAGCTCACCACCGGCAGGAGGACCTGGAAACACCATATATTTT. The full variable domain, its missing parts supplied by reference TRBV18 and TRBJ1-3, is NAGVMQNPRHLVRRRGQEARLRCSPMKGHSHVYWYRQLPEEGLKFMVYLQKENIIDESGMPKERFSAEFPKEGPSILRIQQVVRGDSAAYFCASSPPAGGPGNTIYFGEGSWLTVV.

The chain couples TRBV10-2 to TRBJ1-6, with 7 bases that match TRBD1. The V segment lost 7 bases and the J segment 8 bases; nucleotides outside the gene matches: 5. CDR1 and CDR2 (germline): WSHSY, SAAADI. The CDR3 contains 13 residues. In DNA form, the CDR3 reads TGCGCCAGCACGGGACAGAGAGATTCACCCCTCCACTTT. This codes for CASTGQRDSPLHF.

The chain has TRBV2 and TRBJ2-1; 12 bases map to TRBD2. The CDR3 loop spans 15 amino acids. Looked up from germline, CDR1 is SNHLY and CDR2 is FYNNEI. Germline trimming cut 6 bases from V and 3 bases from J; bases unmatched to any gene: 3. The CDR3 DNA is TGTGCCAGCAGGGAGACTAGCGGGAGCTACAATGAGCAGTTCTTC. It translates to CASRETSGSYNEQFF.

The CDR3 loop reads CASSQWGGDTQYF. CDR3 sequence (DNA): TGTGCCAGCAGCCAATGGGGAGGAGATACGCAGTATTTT. The chain employs TRBV5-5 and TRBJ2-3; perhaps TRBD2 as D (6 bases). Germline V gene sequence: CDR1 SGHKS, CDR2 YYEKEE (reference sequence). This CDR3 is built from 13 residues. Trimming took off 4 bases at V and 5 bases at J, with 11 bases between the two ends.

V usage is TRBV19 and J usage is TRBJ2-2, with unresolved D. The germline V gene has CDR1 LNHDA and CDR2 SQIVND (reference sequence). CDR3 size: 16 residues. The V end lost 0 bases, the J end lost 5 bases, and 13 bases lay between the germline ends. The CDR3 DNA reads TGTGCCAGTAGTATAGATAGCCGCCTCAAAACCGGGGAGCTGTTTTTT. Its translation: CASSIDSRLKTGELFF.

J is TRBJ2-3 and V is TRBV29-1; the D gene is possibly TRBD2 (6 bases). CDR3 length: 15 residues. V was pared by 0 bases and J by 2 bases, with 12 bases between. Germline CDR1 is SQVTM and CDR2 is ANQGSEA. The CDR3 loop reads CSVEDRESFTDTQYF. The CDR3, as DNA: TGCAGCGTTGAAGATCGGGAGAGCTTCACAGATACGCAGTATTTT.

The chain couples TRBV5-6 to TRBJ1-2; D is ambiguous. V was trimmed by 0 bases and J by 3 bases, leaving 6 bases between them. This CDR3 contains 13 residues. Looked up from germline, CDR1 is SGHDT and CDR2 is YYEEEE. CDR3 amino acids: CASSLGQDYGYTF. CDR3 DNA: TGTGCCAGCAGCTTGGGGCAGGACTATGGCTACACCTTC. The full variable domain, rest sourced from reference TRBV5-6 and TRBJ1-2, is DAGVTQSPTHLIKTRGQQVTLRCSPKSGHDTVSWYQQALGQGPQFIFQYYEEEERQRGNFPDRFSGHQFPNYSSELNVNALLLGDSALYLCASSLGQDYGYTFGSGTRLTVV.

The chain has TRBV4-1 and TRBJ2-7, with D maybe TRBD1 (5 bases). Trimming took off 1 base at V and 3 bases at J, with 19 bases between the two ends. This CDR3 spans 17 amino acids. Germline V lookup: CDR1 MGHRA, CDR2 YSYEKL. DNA of the CDR3: TGCGCCAGCAGCCAAGGAGTAGGCCAGGGCTACTACTACGAGCAGTACTTC. Translation: CASSQGVGQGYYYEQYF.

The chain combines TRBV4-1 with TRBJ2-1; 8 bases are a match to TRBD2. The CDR3 sequence is 16 residues long. Germline lookup yields CDR1 MGHRA and CDR2 YSYEKL. The V and J ends lost 0 bases and 3 bases, in that order; junction bases with no gene match: 4. CDR3 loop: CASSQDIGGVYNEQFF. The CDR3 DNA reads TGCGCCAGCAGCCAAGATATCGGGGGGGTCTACAATGAGCAGTTCTTC.

The chain is built from TRBV2 and TRBJ1-2, with D unresolved. With 4 bases removed from V and 3 bases from J, the gap between germline ends came to 9 bases. CDR1 and CDR2 (germline): SNHLY, FYNNEI. This CDR3 has 13 residues. CDR3 DNA: TGTGCCAGCAGTGGGGGAGAGGACTATGGCTACACCTTC. Its translation is CASSGGEDYGYTF. Based on the CDR3 plus reference TRBV2 and TRBJ1-2, the full variable domain is EPEVTQTPSHQVTQMGQEVILRCVPISNHLYFYWYRQILGQKVEFLVSFYNNEISEKSEIFDDQFSVERPDGSNFTLKIRSTKLEDSAMYFCASSGGEDYGYTFGSGTRLTVV.

The V and J genes are TRBV6-5 and TRBJ1-1; tentative D call: TRBD1 (6 bases). The CDR3 totals 15 residues. The germline V gene encodes CDR1 MNHEY and CDR2 SVGAGI. Trimming took off 5 bases at V and 0 bases at J, with 13 bases between the two ends. The CDR3 sequence is CASSLETGMNTEAFF. In DNA form, the CDR3 reads TGTGCCAGCAGTCTTGAAACAGGGATGAACACTGAAGCTTTCTTT.

This sequence joins TRBV14 and TRBJ2-5; no clear D gene. The J call may be in error: the DNA end matches TRBJ2-7 better. Germline CDR1 is SGHDN and CDR2 is FVKESK. This CDR3 contains 13 residues. This CDR3 reads CASSQHGPYEQYF. DNA of the CDR3: TGTGCCAGCAGCCAGCACGGTCCCTACGAGCAGTACTTC.

V is TRBV7-9 and J is TRBJ1-1; TRBD1 is a possible D gene (5 bases). Between the trimmed V and J ends, which lost 5 bases and 2 bases, there was a span of 15 bases. The CDR3 contains 15 residues. Looked up from germline, CDR1 is SEHNR and CDR2 is FQNEAQ (reference sequence). The CDR3 coding sequence is TGTGCCAGCAGCCCTGGACATAGTGCCAACACTGAAGCTTTCTTT. Its protein is CASSPGHSANTEAFF.

CDR3 sequence reads: CASSTGDARVTLAFF. Written as DNA, the CDR3 is TGTGCCAGCTCGACAGGGGATGCCAGGGTGACTCTCGCTTTCTTT. The V call is TRBV18, the J call TRBJ1-1, with 8 positions matching TRBD1. The CDR3 extends over 15 amino acids. After removal of 6 bases from V and 11 bases from J, the junction contained 17 bases not matched to a gene. Germline CDR1 KGHSH, CDR2 LQKENI. Together with reference TRBV18 and TRBJ1-1, the CDR3 gives the full variable domain: NAGVMQNPRHLVRRRGQEARLRCSPMKGHSHVYWYRQLPEEGLKFMVYLQKENIIDESGMPKERFSAEFPKEGPSILRIQQVVRGDSAAYFCASSTGDARVTLAFFGQGTRLTVV.

V usage is TRBV19 and J usage is TRBJ2-5; D may be TRBD1 (6 bases). The better agreement between TRBJ2-7 and the DNA end casts doubt on the J call. Germline CDR1 reads LNHDA; CDR2 reads SQIVND (reference sequence). This CDR3 comprises 12 residues. CDR3 in amino acids: CASSNRGYEQYF. The CDR3 coding sequence is TGTGCCAGTAGTAATAGGGGGTACGAGCAGTACTTC.

The chain employs TRBV11-3 and TRBJ2-1; weak D call: TRBD1 (6 bases). The germline V gene has CDR1 SGHNT and CDR2 YENEEA. This CDR3 has 12 residues. V was shortened by 8 bases and J by 7 bases, with 12 bases between the two germline ends. This chain's CDR3 is CASGQSGNEQFF. CDR3 sequence (DNA): TGTGCCAGCGGACAGTCGGGGAATGAGCAGTTCTTC.

The rearrangement uses TRBV5-6 and TRBJ1-2, with a tentative D call TRBD1 (6 bases). The CDR3 contains 15 residues. Germline V gene data show CDR1 as SGHDT and CDR2 as YYEEEE. Trimming removed 2 bases from V and 4 bases from J, with 15 bases in between. CDR3 nucleotides: TGTGCCAGCAGCTTTGACACAGGGAGCGGCTATGGCTACACCTTC. Translation gives CASSFDTGSGYGYTF. Combining the CDR3 with reference TRBV5-6 and TRBJ1-2 gives the whole variable domain DAGVTQSPTHLIKTRGQQVTLRCSPKSGHDTVSWYQQALGQGPQFIFQYYEEEERQRGNFPDRFSGHQFPNYSSELNVNALLLGDSALYLCASSFDTGSGYGYTFGSGTRLTVV.

This clone was detected once. CDR3 protein: CASSLGLRVGSEKLFF. Here the CDR3 DNA reads TGCGCCAGCAGCTTGGGGCTCCGGGTTGGGAGTGAAAAACTGTTTTTT. The chain carries TRBV5-1 and TRBJ1-4; D is ambiguous. The CDR3 has 16 amino acids. V was trimmed by 0 bases and J by 7 bases, leaving 16 bases between them. Germline assignment: CDR1 SGHRS and CDR2 YFSETQ. Complete variable domain (other parts from reference TRBV5-1 and TRBJ1-4): KAGVTQTPRYLIKTRGQQVTLSCSPISGHRSVSWYQQTPGQGLQFLFEYFSETQRNKGNFPGRFSGRQFSNSRSEMNVSTLELGDSALYLCASSLGLRVGSEKLFFGSGTQLSVL.